A single sample is the source of the 31 T cell receptor beta chains below, sequenced in a study of blood T cells in healthy people across ages. Sample-barcoded 5' priming and a J-beta primer mix drove a second PCR of roughly 7 to 11 cycles. TCRdb re-called the 5' RACE reads through MiXCR, storing one row per CDR3 protein. The sample yields about 800,000 distinct CDR3 sequences, 46% seen once. The specimen was blood. These receptors were collected from a man aged 80 or over in good health.

The genes are TRBV7-3 and TRBJ2-1; 8 bases align to TRBD2. Germline CDR1 reads SGHTA; CDR2 reads FQGTGA. The V segment lost 2 bases and the J segment 5 bases; nucleotides outside the gene matches: 2. This CDR3 region has 14 residues. The CDR3 protein is CASSLRGGNNEQFF. CDR3 nucleotide sequence: TGTGCCAGCAGCTTACGGGGGGGAAACAATGAGCAGTTCTTC.

This clonotype appeared a few times. This sequence joins TRBV18 and TRBJ1-6; no clear D gene. Between the trimmed V and J ends, which lost 2 bases and 8 bases, there was a span of 4 bases. The germline V gene has CDR1 KGHSH and CDR2 LQKENI. The CDR3 length is 12 residues. The CDR3 is CASSPGDSPLHF. CDR3 DNA: TGTGCCAGCTCACCAGGAGATTCACCCCTCCACTTT.

The genes are TRBV20-1 and TRBJ2-7, with 9 bases aligning to TRBD1. The CDR3 is made up of 14 amino acids. Germline trimming cut 4 bases from V and 4 bases from J; bases unmatched to any gene: 8. In germline, CDR1 is DFQATT, CDR2 SNEGSKA (reference sequence). The DNA of the CDR3 is TGCAGTGCTAATAAGGGACAGGGCTTGTACGAGCAGTACTTC. It is translated as CSANKGQGLYEQYF.

In this sample, this clonotype turned up a few times. The rearrangement links TRBV7-2 to TRBJ2-3; the D gene is possibly TRBD2 (6 bases). Germline V gene sequence: CDR1 SGHTA, CDR2 FQGNSA. V dropped 6 bases and J dropped 0 bases, with 10 bases sitting between them. There are 14 residues in the CDR3. The CDR3 is CASRRGGSTDTQYF. CDR3 DNA sequence: TGTGCCAGCAGGCGGGGCGGAAGCACAGATACGCAGTATTTT.

The chain joins TRBV6-1 to TRBJ1-2; D not certain. The CDR3 consists of 13 residues. Germline V lookup: CDR1 MNHNS, CDR2 SASEGT. Between the trimmed V and J ends, which lost 8 bases and 1 base, there was a span of 11 bases. The CDR3 DNA is TGTGCCAGCGGCGGGTACAGTAACTATGGCTACACCTTC. Amino acid sequence: CASGGYSNYGYTF.

This clonotype was observed a handful of times. The chain employs TRBV12-3 or TRBV12-4 and TRBJ1-4; D is uncertain. CDR3 size: 16 residues. The ends were cut back, 2 bases at V and 2 bases at J, with 12 bases in the middle. The CDR3 nucleotides read TGTGCCAGCAGTTTATCAGGAGGGTCTACTAATGAAAAACTGTTTTTT. It is translated as CASSLSGGSTNEKLFF.

Remarks on this clonotype: Given a much more abundant clone one base away, this may be a read error. This sequence joins TRBV29-1 and TRBJ2-5; D gene uncertain. The J call may be mistaken, given a closer DNA end match to TRBJ2-1. The CDR3 consists of 13 residues. Germline V CDR1 and CDR2: SQVTM, ANQGSEA. DNA for the CDR3: TGCAGCGTTGTTGTCGGTCGACAAGAGACCCAGTTCTTC. Protein: CSVVVGRQETQFF.

This clonotype was seen a single time. The chain combines TRBV27 with TRBJ2-7; 11 nucleotides line up with TRBD2. Germline V CDR1 and CDR2: MNHEY, SMNVEV (reference sequence). J gave up 2 bases and V 3 bases, and 3 bases lay outside the gene matches. The CDR3 runs 15 residues. The CDR3 here is CASSLTSGNPYEQYF. CDR3 sequence (DNA): TGTGCCAGCAGTTTGACTAGCGGGAACCCCTACGAGCAGTACTTC.

In the case of this clonotype: A much bigger clone sits one base away, suggesting this may be a read error. This chain links TRBV12-3 or TRBV12-4 with TRBJ2-3, with a tentative D call TRBD2 (6 bases). CDR3 length equals 17 residues. Here the CDR3 reads CASSFRGSGESRDTQYF. In nucleotides, the CDR3 is TGTGCCAGCAGTTTTCGAGGTAGCGGAGAGAGCAGAGATACGCAGTATTTT.

This clonotype was seen more than once but under ten times. The chain has TRBV11-2 and TRBJ2-5, with D perhaps TRBD2 (6 bases). The CDR3 is 17 amino acids. The germline CDR1 and CDR2 sequences are SGHAT and FQNNGV. V was clipped by 5 bases and J by 5 bases, with 24 bases between them. The chain's CDR3 is CASSETSPTGVSETQYF. In DNA, the CDR3 is TGTGCCAGCAGCGAAACTTCCCCTACGGGAGTGAGCGAGACCCAGTACTTC.

The rearrangement joins TRBV20-1 to TRBJ2-1; D ambiguous. Matching the DNA end better, TRBJ2-7 makes the J call doubtful. The CDR3 sequence is 11 residues long. CDR1 DFQATT and CDR2 SNEGSKA come from the germline V gene (reference sequence). The CDR3 DNA reads TGCAGTGCTAGAGTAGGATACGAGCAGTACTTC. This sequence encodes CSARVGYEQYF.

CDR3 sequence: CASSKDSRGANDGYTF. CDR3 DNA: TGTGCCAGCAGCAAAGACTCACGGGGAGCTAATGATGGCTACACCTTC. The chain joins TRBV21-1 to TRBJ1-2. TRBV21-1 corresponds to a pseudogene. The CDR3 runs 16 residues.

A remark on this clonotype: A much more abundant neighbour one base away suggests this may be a read error. The chain has TRBV11-1 and TRBJ2-5, with 9 nucleotides matching TRBD1. The CDR3 has 14 residues. Germline trimming cut 5 bases from V and 3 bases from J; bases unmatched to any gene: 4. From germline, CDR1 is SGHAT and CDR2 FQDESV (reference sequence). The chain's CDR3 is CASSVDRGKETQYF. CDR3 bases: TGTGCCAGCAGCGTAGACAGGGGGAAAGAGACCCAGTACTTC.

This chain connects TRBV20-1 to TRBJ2-1; D might be TRBD2 (6 bases). Trimming shortened V by 0 bases and J by 7 bases, and 16 bases separated the two germline ends. Germline V lookup: CDR1 DFQATT, CDR2 SNEGSKA (reference sequence). The CDR3 extends over 15 amino acids. The CDR3 DNA sequence: TGCAGTGCTAGAGATTGGGGACTCGAGAAAAATGAGCAGTTCTTC. Protein: CSARDWGLEKNEQFF.

The chain uses TRBV29-1 and TRBJ2-5; 7 bases match TRBD2. The germline gives CDR1 SQVTM, CDR2 ANQGSEA. Trimming took 5 bases from V and 2 from J; bases not matched to a gene: 5. The CDR3 runs to 13 residues. The CDR3 sequence is CSVWRGTQETQYF. DNA for the CDR3: TGCAGCGTTTGGCGGGGGACGCAAGAGACCCAGTACTTC.

This clonotype was seen ten or more times. The V and J genes are TRBV5-1 and TRBJ2-7; no definite D call. This CDR3 has 11 amino acids. Per the germline V gene, CDR1 is SGHRS and CDR2 is YFSETQ. Trimming cost V 1 base and J 6 bases, with 5 bases left between them. Here the CDR3 DNA reads TGCGCCAGCAGCTTGAACGGCGAGCAGTACTTC. This translates into CASSLNGEQYF. Variable domain in full (rest from reference TRBV5-1 and TRBJ2-7): KAGVTQTPRYLIKTRGQQVTLSCSPISGHRSVSWYQQTPGQGLQFLFEYFSETQRNKGNFPGRFSGRQFSNSRSEMNVSTLELGDSALYLCASSLNGEQYFGPGTRLTVT.

This rearrangement joins TRBV7-8 to TRBJ2-7; D unresolved. Germline V gene lookup returns CDR1 SGHVS and CDR2 FQNEAQ. The CDR3 runs to 14 residues. V was clipped by 4 bases and J by 7 bases, with 17 bases between them. For the CDR3, the DNA is TGTGCCAGCAGCTCATCAACAGCCTACACTGAGCAGTACTTC. Its protein is CASSSSTAYTEQYF.

Comment on this clonotype: A much larger clone differs by one base, so this may be a read error. This rearrangement joins TRBV7-2 to TRBJ2-7, with D possibly being TRBD2 (5 bases). This CDR3 has 13 residues. Germline V lookup: CDR1 SGHTA, CDR2 FQGNSA. V lost 5 bases to trimming and J lost 3 bases, with 11 bases between them. The CDR3 DNA reads as TGTGCCAGCAGCAGCGCCGAGGGCTACGAGCAGTACTTC. As protein: CASSSAEGYEQYF.

This chain uses TRBV18 with TRBJ2-5; 7 bases agree with TRBD1. The CDR3 is 14 amino acids. J lost 3 bases, V lost 5 bases, and 6 bases had no gene match. The germline gives CDR1 KGHSH, CDR2 LQKENI. The CDR3 sequence: CASSKGAHEETQYF. The CDR3 DNA reads TGTGCCAGCTCAAAGGGGGCGCATGAAGAGACCCAGTACTTC.

V gene TRBV5-1 combines with J gene TRBJ2-7, with D uncertain. The germline gives CDR1 SGHRS, CDR2 YFSETQ. The CDR3 covers 14 residues. Trimming pared 4 bases from V and 0 bases from J, leaving 11 bases between. The CDR3 reads CASSGYLSSYEQYF. The DNA for the CDR3 is TGCGCCAGCAGCGGCTACCTGAGCTCCTACGAGCAGTACTTC.

The chain recombines TRBV20-1 with TRBJ1-5, with 9 nucleotides matching TRBD1. After removal of 0 bases from V and 2 bases from J, the junction contained 5 bases not matched to a gene. This CDR3 comprises 16 residues. CDR1 DFQATT and CDR2 SNEGSKA come from the germline V gene (reference sequence). The chain's CDR3 is CSARDPGTGRNQPQHF. CDR3 bases: TGCAGTGCTAGAGATCCCGGGACAGGGCGCAATCAGCCCCAGCATTTT.

The chain uses TRBV20-1 and TRBJ2-3; TRBD2 matches 9 bases. V lost 5 bases to trimming and J lost 4 bases; unmatched junction nucleotides: 10. From germline, CDR1 is DFQATT and CDR2 SNEGSKA (reference sequence). The CDR3 totals 15 residues. The CDR3 here is CSAGSASGISDTQYF. The CDR3 DNA sequence: TGCAGTGCTGGGTCGGCTAGCGGGATCTCAGATACGCAGTATTTT.

Here the CDR3 reads CASSYTGGSNYGYTF. The DNA of the CDR3 is TGTGCCAGCAGTTACACGGGGGGATCGAACTATGGCTACACCTTC. This rearrangement joins TRBV6-5 to TRBJ1-2, with D tentatively TRBD1 (5 bases). The CDR3 is 15 residues long. The V gene lost 2 bases and the J gene lost 2 bases, with 12 bases spanning the gap. CDR1 MNHEY and CDR2 SVGAGI come from the germline V gene.

The rearrangement uses TRBV7-2 and TRBJ1-2; D unresolved. V lost 2 bases to trimming and J lost 7 bases, with 11 bases between them. There are 13 residues in the CDR3. Germline CDR1 SGHTA, CDR2 FQGNSA. This CDR3 reads CASSLNKNSGYTF. The CDR3, as DNA: TGTGCCAGCAGCTTAAACAAAAATAGTGGCTACACCTTC.

This CDR3 reads CASSLEGTTGATPRFF. In DNA form, the CDR3 reads TGCGCCAGCAGCTTGGAAGGGACCACAGGGGCCACACCTAGGTTCTTC. The chain carries TRBV5-1 and TRBJ2-1; 7 bases align to TRBD1. This CDR3 is 16 amino acids long. Losses at the gene ends were 0 bases for V and 15 bases for J; bases not matched to a gene: 18. Germline V gene data show CDR1 as SGHRS and CDR2 as YFSETQ.

Only a few counts were recorded for this clonotype. The chain carries TRBV28 and TRBJ1-2, with TRBD1 matching over 9 bases. With V trimmed by 6 bases and J by 7 bases, 9 bases remained unmatched. The CDR3 is 14 amino acids. In germline, CDR1 is MDHEN, CDR2 SYDVKM. The CDR3 reads CASRITADRGGYTF. For the CDR3, the DNA is TGTGCCAGCAGGATAACAGCGGACAGGGGTGGCTACACCTTC.

The chain couples TRBV9 to TRBJ2-3, with 9 bases matching TRBD1. With 3 bases clipped from V and 4 bases from J, the junction kept 6 bases outside the gene matches. The CDR3 totals 15 residues. Germline V gene data show CDR1 as SGDLS and CDR2 as YYNGEE. CDR3 nucleotide sequence: TGTGCCAGCAGCGGAACAGGGGGCGGCGCAGATACGCAGTATTTT. As protein: CASSGTGGGADTQYF.

In this sample, this clonotype turned up a few times. The rearrangement links TRBV18 to TRBJ2-3, with D perhaps TRBD1 (5 bases). This CDR3 is 15 amino acids long. Trimming removed 3 bases from V and 0 bases from J, with 10 bases in between. Germline V gene sequence: CDR1 KGHSH, CDR2 LQKENI. CDR3 protein: CASSPNRQSTDTQYF. CDR3 in DNA: TGTGCCAGCTCACCGAACCGACAGAGCACAGATACGCAGTATTTT.

The rearrangement uses TRBV24-1 and TRBJ2-2, with TRBD2 identical over 11 bases. The CDR3 runs to 16 residues. Germline values: CDR1 KGHDR, CDR2 SFDVKD. The trim removed 9 bases at V and 1 base at J, leaving 6 bases unmatched. In DNA form, the CDR3 reads TGTGCCACCGGCTTAGCGGGAGGGAAGAACACCGGGGAGCTGTTTTTT. This gives the protein CATGLAGGKNTGELFF.

The chain joins TRBV4-3 to TRBJ2-1, with 8 positions matching TRBD2. The CDR3 covers 15 residues. Germline loops: CDR1 LGHNA, CDR2 YSLEER. The trim removed 4 bases at V and 7 bases at J, leaving 9 bases unmatched. The CDR3 spells CASSPQREWVNEQFF. The CDR3 bases are TGCGCCAGCAGCCCCCAGCGGGAGTGGGTTAATGAGCAGTTCTTC.

This clonotype showed up just a few times. The CDR3 coding sequence is TGTGCCAGCAGCCAGACAGGGGGCCAAAACAATGAGCAGTTCTTC. Amino acids: CASSQTGGQNNEQFF. This chain joins TRBV4-2 and TRBJ2-1, with 10 bases fitting TRBD1. CDR3 length equals 15 residues. V lost 3 bases to trimming and J lost 5 bases; unmatched junction nucleotides: 4. Looked up from germline, CDR1 is LGHNA and CDR2 is YNFKEQ.